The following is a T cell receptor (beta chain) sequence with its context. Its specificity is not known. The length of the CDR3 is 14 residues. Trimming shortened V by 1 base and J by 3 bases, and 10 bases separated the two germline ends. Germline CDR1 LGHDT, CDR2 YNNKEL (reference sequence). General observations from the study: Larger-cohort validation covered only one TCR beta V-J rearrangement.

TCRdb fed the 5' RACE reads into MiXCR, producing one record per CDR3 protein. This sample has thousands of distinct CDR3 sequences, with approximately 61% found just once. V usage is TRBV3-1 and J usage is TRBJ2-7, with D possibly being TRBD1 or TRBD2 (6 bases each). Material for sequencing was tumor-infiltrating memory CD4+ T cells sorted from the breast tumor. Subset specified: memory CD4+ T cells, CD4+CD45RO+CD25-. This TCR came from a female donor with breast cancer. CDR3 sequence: CASSQGGGGYEQYF. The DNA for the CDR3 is TGTGCCAGCAGCCAAGGCGGAGGGGGCTACGAGCAGTACTTC.